This entry describes one T cell receptor (beta chain). In its sample, this clone was seen a few times. What antigen it recognizes has not been identified. No qualities accompany the bases; no much larger clone lies one base away. For deep sequencing of PBMC libraries, mostly about 480 ng of input genomic DNA was used, and six replicates were run per sample. TCRbeta libraries were prepared with the immunoSEQ hsTCRbeta kit according to the manufacturer's instructions. The finished libraries were brought together in one pool at approximately 3.1 nM, which was then read using an Illumina NovaSeq 6000 S4 flow cell. On the authors' methods: Raw data preprocessing and quality control were performed with the immunoSEQ Analyzer. The analysis was restricted to productive rearrangements, with each unique CDR3 amino acid sequence defining a clonotype. Repertoire clonality was estimated as the Gini-Simpson index, computed with the R package tcR. Gini indices were compared with Student's t test, and associations with tumor size change were assessed by Pearson correlation. The immuneACCESS repertoire file appears here via TCRdb, limited to in-frame rearrangements. These files lack a portion of the clones; in checked studies, under half of the deficit traces to unresolved V genes, and the cause of the others is not known. For V, J and clone size, that table is used; D and trimming come from the DNA. The sample includes under 20,000 clones, with 60% to 80% observed a single time. Together, the top ten hold around 2.7% of the sample.

This sample was taken from a study of neoadjuvant anti-PD-1 for oral cavity cancer (TCRdb year 2021). At the level of the whole study: Before curative-intent surgical resection, most patients were given three to four biweekly doses of nivolumab at 3 mg/kg. Patients who did not progress were given a fourth nivolumab dose at about day 43 and had definitive surgical resection on days 50-56. Responders were defined as patients with complete response, partial response or stable disease by RECIST 1.1; non-responders were defined as patients with progression. The parent correlative cohort included roughly 13 patients, with an approximately 35% response rate.

According to the study, the label for this sample's time point signals: before neoadjuvant nivolumab. Patients were newly diagnosed with stage II-IVA oral cavity squamous cell carcinoma and had received no prior systemic or radiation treatment. The cohort consisted of patients with HPV-negative, locally advanced oral cavity squamous cell carcinoma. Peripheral blood mononuclear cells were analyzed directly and were not maintained or expanded in culture. The samples were obtained from a longitudinal correlative study of a single-arm phase II trial testing neoadjuvant nivolumab in oral cavity squamous cell carcinoma. Genomic DNA-based TCRbeta sequencing was performed on subject-matched pre- and post-treatment PBMCs and tumors from three responders and three non-responders. Peripheral blood mononuclear cells were drawn once before nivolumab treatment and a second time after treatment, when surgery took place. The Maxwell RSC DNA from Cells kit was used to extract genomic DNA from PBMCs.

Overall study results and their limits: After neoadjuvant nivolumab, non-responders showed significantly higher T cell clonality (Gini index) in PBMCs than responders did. TCR analyses included only three patients per response group, and the authors called for larger cohorts for validation. Higher pretreatment blood Treg/Th17 ratios correlated with higher pretreatment blood TCRbeta clonality and lower post-treatment tumor TCRbeta clonality.

The V end loses 5 bases and the J end loses 9 bases, and a stretch of 14 bases separates them. CDR1 is given as LNHDA and CDR2 as SQIVND, both from the germline V gene (reference sequence). Spanning cysteine to phenylalanine, the CDR3 consists of 13 amino acids. The retained sequence is limited to the CDR3, 39 bases, with the frame set at the first base. The sequence was collected from a person between 40 and 85 years old with oral cavity squamous cell carcinoma. This sample comprised PBMCs, obtained before nivolumab (anti-PD-1) treatment. Recombination connected TRBV19 to TRBJ1-5, with the identity of the D gene unclear. For the CDR3, the sequence is CASSASTVLPQHF. In nucleotide form, the sequence is TGTGCCAGTAGTGCCTCGACTGTTTTGCCCCAGCATTTT.